This passage covers 27 T cell receptor beta chains from one sample sequenced in a study of early T cells in non-severe SARS-CoV-2 infection. MiXCR was run by TCRdb on the 5' RACE reads, yielding one entry per CDR3 protein. Of around 67,000 distinct CDR3 sequences in the sample, around 12% are singletons; the top ten hold around 1.3%. Specimen: whole blood. Every receptor here comes from an adult who was a healthcare worker with PCR-confirmed SARS-CoV-2 infection or an uninfected control (not recorded which).

Ten or more counts support this clonotype. CDR3 bases: TGTGCCAGCCGACAGGGCCACAATCAGCCCCAGCATTTT. Protein product: CASRQGHNQPQHF. V and J are TRBV27 and TRBJ1-5, with 7 bases fitting TRBD1. Losses at the gene ends were 8 bases for V and 3 bases for J; bases not matched to a gene: 4. This CDR3 has 13 amino acids. Germline V lookup: CDR1 MNHEY, CDR2 SMNVEV (reference sequence).

The chain links TRBV28 to TRBJ1-1; D is unclear. CDR1 and CDR2 from the germline V gene are MDHEN and SYDVKM. CDR3 length: 12 residues. Trimming took off 0 bases at V and 11 bases at J, with 10 bases between the two ends. The CDR3 loop reads CASSLWKGQAFF. The CDR3 nucleotides are TGTGCCAGCAGTTTATGGAAAGGGCAGGCTTTCTTT. Full variable domain (remainder filled in from reference TRBV28 and TRBJ1-1): DVKVTQSSRYLVKRTGEKVFLECVQDMDHENMFWYRQDPGLGLRLIYFSYDVKMKEKGDIPEGYSVSREKKERFSLILESASTNQTSMYLCASSLWKGQAFFGQGTRLTVV.

A few counts support this clonotype. The chain carries TRBV28 and TRBJ2-2; no reliable D call. The CDR3 has 16 amino acids. The germline V gene has CDR1 MDHEN and CDR2 SYDVKM. Trimming removed 4 bases from V and 0 bases from J, with 12 bases in between. In DNA form, the CDR3 reads TGTGCCAGCAGTTCCTACAGCAACGCGAACACCGGGGAGCTGTTTTTT. Its protein product is CASSSYSNANTGELFF. The full variable domain, with the rest looked up from reference TRBV28 and TRBJ2-2, is DVKVTQSSRYLVKRTGEKVFLECVQDMDHENMFWYRQDPGLGLRLIYFSYDVKMKEKGDIPEGYSVSREKKERFSLILESASTNQTSMYLCASSSYSNANTGELFFGEGSRLTVL.

This clonotype was counted many times. The chain links TRBV6-5 to TRBJ2-3; 9 bases are a match to TRBD2. V lost 6 bases, J lost 3 bases, and 1 base stayed unmatched. Germline V gene sequence: CDR1 MNHEY, CDR2 SVGAGI. The length of the CDR3 is 13 residues. CDR3 region: CASRGLATDTQYF. CDR3 nucleotides: TGTGCCAGCAGGGGACTAGCTACAGATACGCAGTATTTT.

This clonotype was observed many times. The V and J genes are TRBV7-2 and TRBJ1-4, with 7 bases matching TRBD1. There are 16 residues in the CDR3. CDR1 and CDR2 (germline): SGHTA, FQGNSA. The V segment lost 4 bases and the J segment 6 bases; nucleotides outside the gene matches: 11. The CDR3 nucleotides read TGTGCCAGCAGCTCTTACCTCCGGGACAGAGATGAAAAACTGTTTTTT. Translation gives CASSSYLRDRDEKLFF.

At least ten counts were recorded for this clonotype. CDR3 loop: CASSPGQGDATNEKLFF. The CDR3 DNA is TGTGCCAGCTCACCGGGACAGGGGGATGCAACTAATGAAAAACTGTTTTTT. The gene calls are TRBV18 and TRBJ1-4; 11 bases are shared with TRBD1. V gave up 3 bases and J gave up 0 bases; unmatched junction bases: 3. Germline CDR1 and CDR2: KGHSH and LQKENI. The CDR3 is 17 amino acids. The full variable domain, its missing parts supplied by reference TRBV18 and TRBJ1-4, is NAGVMQNPRHLVRRRGQEARLRCSPMKGHSHVYWYRQLPEEGLKFMVYLQKENIIDESGMPKERFSAEFPKEGPSILRIQQVVRGDSAAYFCASSPGQGDATNEKLFFGSGTQLSVL.

Many counts were recorded for this clonotype. V is TRBV6-2 or TRBV6-3 and J is TRBJ2-3, with 9 bases fitting TRBD2. Germline V CDR1 and CDR2: MNHEY, SVGEGT. V lost 5 bases to trimming and J lost 4 bases; unmatched junction nucleotides: 4. The CDR3 totals 14 residues. In nucleotides, the CDR3 is TGTGCCAGCAGTCCGGGACTAGCTTCAGATACGCAGTATTTT. Translating it yields CASSPGLASDTQYF.

This chain's CDR3 is CASSYDRHQETQYF. The CDR3 DNA reads as TGTGCCAGCAGTTACGACAGACACCAAGAGACCCAGTACTTC. The gene calls are TRBV6-5 and TRBJ2-5, with D perhaps matching TRBD1 (5 bases). The CDR3 spans 14 residues. V was trimmed by 2 bases and J by 0 bases, leaving 7 bases between them. Germline V gene lookup returns CDR1 MNHEY and CDR2 SVGAGI.

This clonotype was counted at least ten times. The chain recombines TRBV11-2 with TRBJ2-2, with 9 bases lining up with TRBD1. The CDR3 covers 17 residues. CDR1 and CDR2 from the germline V gene are SGHAT and FQNNGV. With 1 base clipped from V and 0 bases from J, the junction kept 3 bases outside the gene matches. The CDR3, as DNA: TGTGCCAGCAGCTTAGGCTGGACAGGGGCGAACACCGGGGAGCTGTTTTTT. It is translated as CASSLGWTGANTGELFF.

The V and J genes are TRBV6-5 and TRBJ2-1, with D unresolved. Germline CDR1 is MNHEY and CDR2 is SVGAGI. With 4 bases removed from V and 11 bases from J, the gap between germline ends came to 9 bases. This CDR3 region has 11 residues. The CDR3, as DNA: TGTGCCAGCAGTTCCGGACGTCAGCAGTTCTTC. It is translated as CASSSGRQQFF.

There are many counts of this clonotype. The V and J genes are TRBV6-2 or TRBV6-3 and TRBJ1-5; weak D call: TRBD1 (5 bases). V dropped 0 bases and J dropped 3 bases, with 24 bases sitting between them. CDR1 and CDR2 from the germline V gene are MNHEY and SVGEGT. The CDR3 is 20 residues long. DNA for the CDR3: TGTGCCAGCAGTTACTCGAGTATGCTGGGGCGAGGGACCCCCAATCAGCCCCAGCATTTT. Its protein is CASSYSSMLGRGTPNQPQHF.

This clonotype was seen repeatedly, ten times or more. The chain is built from TRBV10-3 and TRBJ2-3; a possible D gene is TRBD2 (6 bases). Per germline, CDR1 ENHRY and CDR2 SYGVKD. CDR3 length equals 14 residues. The V end was cut by 7 bases, the J end by 4 bases, with 15 bases between. The CDR3 here is CAINQPGGADTQYF. The CDR3 DNA reads as TGTGCCATCAACCAACCCGGAGGGGCAGATACGCAGTATTTT.

This clonotype came up many times. The chain recombines TRBV5-1 with TRBJ1-5; D is possibly TRBD1 (6 bases). There are 15 residues in the CDR3. Trimming took off 0 bases at V and 6 bases at J, with 13 bases between the two ends. CDR1 SGHRS and CDR2 YFSETQ come from the germline V gene. CDR3 nucleotides: TGCGCCAGCAGCTTGGGGGACAACGAGGGTCAGCCCCAGCATTTT. This encodes CASSLGDNEGQPQHF.

The table lists this clonotype with many counts. The chain carries TRBV4-3 and TRBJ2-2; D is unclear. CDR1 LGHNA and CDR2 YSLEER come from the germline V gene. This CDR3 spans 14 amino acids. Trimming removed 0 bases from V and 6 bases from J, with 8 bases in between. The CDR3 loop reads CASSQDDGSGELFF. CDR3 bases: TGCGCCAGCAGCCAAGATGACGGATCCGGGGAGCTGTTTTTT.

This clonotype was detected many times. The V gene is TRBV20-1, the J gene TRBJ2-3, with D unresolved. The CDR3 spans 12 residues. Trimming left V 1 base short and J 10 bases short, with 12 bases between. Germline V lookup: CDR1 DFQATT, CDR2 SNEGSKA (reference sequence). The CDR3 DNA is TGCAGTGCTAGAGTGGCGGATCTTTCGCAGTATTTT. Protein: CSARVADLSQYF.

Many counts were recorded for this clonotype. This sequence joins TRBV11-2 and TRBJ2-3; D unresolved. This CDR3 region has 15 residues. Germline CDR1 and CDR2: SGHAT and FQNNGV. Trimming cost V 1 base and J 1 base, with 9 bases left between them. CDR3: CASSLGSPGTDTQYF. DNA of the CDR3: TGTGCCAGCAGCTTAGGATCCCCAGGCACAGATACGCAGTATTTT.

V and J are TRBV12-3 or TRBV12-4 and TRBJ1-5; 8 nucleotides match TRBD1. The CDR3 consists of 19 residues. Losses at the gene ends were 6 bases for V and 0 bases for J; bases not matched to a gene: 16. The CDR3 reads CASRKGGTGEIYSNQPQHF. CDR3 DNA sequence: TGTGCCAGCAGAAAAGGCGGGACAGGAGAAATTTATAGCAATCAGCCCCAGCATTTT.

This clonotype has a count of ten or more. The V call is TRBV12-3 or TRBV12-4, the J call TRBJ2-1; D tentatively fits TRBD1 or TRBD2 (5 bases each). The CDR3 totals 16 residues. V lost 7 bases to trimming and J lost 1 base, with 17 bases between them. The DNA for the CDR3 is TGTGCCAGCAAGGGGCTCCAGCGGACTTCCTACAATGAGCAGTTCTTC. It specifies CASKGLQRTSYNEQFF.

The table lists this clonotype with many counts. The chain combines TRBV14 with TRBJ1-4, with D possibly matching TRBD1 (5 bases). The germline V gene has CDR1 SGHDN and CDR2 FVKESK. The germline V and J ends were trimmed by 0 bases and 5 bases, with 16 bases remaining between them. CDR3 size: 17 residues. The CDR3 sequence: CASSQDARRGWNEKLFF. The CDR3 DNA follows: TGTGCCAGCAGCCAAGACGCCAGGCGGGGGTGGAATGAAAAACTGTTTTTT.

This clonotype showed up many times. CDR3 region: CATSRKLAGGDEQFF. In DNA form, the CDR3 reads TGTGCCACCAGCCGGAAACTAGCGGGCGGGGATGAGCAGTTCTTC. This chain connects TRBV15 to TRBJ2-1; 9 bases align to TRBD2. Germline loops: CDR1 LNHNV, CDR2 YYDKDF (reference sequence). V shed 5 bases and J 8 bases; nucleotides not matched to a gene: 10. The CDR3 sequence is 15 residues long.

This clonotype was observed many times. V is TRBV6-5 and J is TRBJ2-7, with TRBD2 as a possible D gene (5 bases). Germline V gene data show CDR1 as MNHEY and CDR2 as SVGAGI. Trimming stripped 2 bases from V and 4 bases from J, with 12 bases between. This CDR3 region has 14 residues. The CDR3 DNA sequence: TGTGCCAGCAGTTACAGCGTTCGGGGATACGAGCAGTACTTC. Protein product: CASSYSVRGYEQYF.

This clonotype has more than one count but fewer than ten. The CDR3 region is CASTDRGYNEQFF. The CDR3 DNA reads TGCGCCAGCACGGACAGGGGATACAATGAGCAGTTCTTC. The chain uses TRBV5-1 and TRBJ2-1; 9 bases agree with TRBD1. In germline, CDR1 is SGHRS, CDR2 YFSETQ. The CDR3 length is 13 residues. V lost 6 bases to trimming and J lost 4 bases; unmatched junction nucleotides: 2.

The table lists this clonotype with a few counts. The J gene is TRBJ2-1, the V gene TRBV7-2, with D perhaps TRBD2 (5 bases). Deletions cut 5 bases from V and 9 bases from J, with 11 bases between. The CDR3 extends over 12 amino acids. From germline, CDR1 is SGHTA and CDR2 FQGNSA. The CDR3 protein is CASSPTRGEQFF. For the CDR3, the DNA is TGTGCCAGCAGCCCGACACGGGGTGAGCAGTTCTTC.

This clonotype has a count of ten or more. The chain combines TRBV7-8 with TRBJ2-7, with 7 bases aligning to TRBD1. The germline V gene encodes CDR1 SGHVS and CDR2 FQNEAQ. Trimming took 1 base from V and 4 from J; bases not matched to a gene: 4. This CDR3 is built from 14 residues. The CDR3 nucleotides read TGTGCCAGCAGCTTAGAGACAGGGTTATACGAGCAGTACTTC. This sequence encodes CASSLETGLYEQYF.

This clonotype was found many times. V gene TRBV6-5 combines with J gene TRBJ1-3, with D possibly matching TRBD1 (5 bases). V lost 5 bases and J lost 4, with 9 bases in between. Germline values: CDR1 MNHEY, CDR2 SVGAGI. This CDR3 is 13 amino acids long. In DNA form, the CDR3 reads TGTGCCAGCAGTACCCCAGGGGGAAACACCATATATTTT. Translation gives CASSTPGGNTIYF.

This clonotype was picked up many times. This chain connects TRBV20-1 to TRBJ2-5; unclear D gene. This CDR3 comprises 12 residues. In germline, CDR1 is DFQATT, CDR2 SNEGSKA (reference sequence). V was cut by 5 bases and J by 2 bases, with 9 bases left in between. Here the CDR3 reads CSARRLQETQYF. The CDR3 coding sequence is TGCAGTGCTCGCCGTTTACAAGAGACCCAGTACTTC.

This clonotype was counted at least ten times. The CDR3 here is CASSPLDRGNSPLHF. CDR3 in DNA: TGTGCCAGCAGCCCCCTCGACAGGGGGAATTCACCCCTCCACTTT. The chain combines TRBV27 with TRBJ1-6; 9 bases line up with TRBD1. Germline V gene lookup returns CDR1 MNHEY and CDR2 SMNVEV (reference sequence). This CDR3 comprises 15 residues. V was pared by 6 bases and J by 7 bases, with 7 bases of the junction left unmatched.